Shown below are 29 T cell receptor beta chains from a single sample sequenced in a study of T cells in Graves' hyperthyroidism and ophthalmopathy (dated by TCRdb to between 2018 and 2021). Library creation used multiplex PCR. Sequencing instrument: Illumina HiSeq 2000. Amplification of TCR beta CDR3 regions was carried out from RNA transcripts. For the first round of RT-PCR on the TCR CDR3, the HTBI primer set was used together with the Qiagen OneStep RT-PCR kit. The public reads were reprocessed in TCRdb via fastp at Q25 and MiXCR, keeping in-frame beta chains. Here each entry gathers all rows of one CDR3 protein and keeps the most common genes and DNA. A total of about 380,000 distinct CDR3 sequences appear in this sample, approximately 15% of them only once. The ten largest clones capture more than 9.5% of the sample. Sequenced sample: blood. Receptors originate from an older woman with Graves' hyperthyroidism.

This clonotype was seen repeatedly, ten times or more. The V call is TRBV30, the J call TRBJ2-1, with D tentatively TRBD1 (5 bases). The V end lost 3 bases, the J end lost 7 bases, and 13 bases lay between the germline ends. The germline CDR1 and CDR2 sequences are GTSNPN and SVGIG (reference sequence). The CDR3 runs 13 residues. CDR3 protein: CAWSPTALNEQFF. The CDR3 region has the DNA TGTGCCTGGAGCCCGACAGCACTGAATGAGCAGTTCTTC.

In this sample, this clonotype turned up many times. This chain uses TRBV19 with TRBJ1-5; the D gene is possibly TRBD1 (5 bases). The CDR3 extends over 16 amino acids. Trimming shortened V by 7 bases and J by 6 bases, and 22 bases separated the two germline ends. Looked up from germline, CDR1 is LNHDA and CDR2 is SQIVND (reference sequence). The CDR3, as DNA: TGTGCCAGTACTCTCATCGGGGGGGGAACCGGTCAGCCCCAGCATTTT. Translated: CASTLIGGGTGQPQHF.

This clonotype was counted many times. This chain uses TRBV30 with TRBJ2-1; 9 nucleotides agree with TRBD1. With V trimmed by 8 bases and J by 5 bases, 10 bases remained unmatched. Per the germline V gene, CDR1 is GTSNPN and CDR2 is SVGIG (reference sequence). The CDR3 runs 14 residues. The DNA of the CDR3 is TGTGCCGGTTGGGAACAGGGGGCCCACAATGAGCAGTTCTTC. Its protein is CAGWEQGAHNEQFF.

This clonotype was found many times. The chain combines TRBV11-2 with TRBJ2-1, with unresolved D. The germline gives CDR1 SGHAT, CDR2 FQNNGV. This CDR3 has 11 amino acids. Trimming removed 4 bases at V and 8 bases at J, with 6 bases between. The CDR3 here is CASSSSDEQFF. Written as DNA, the CDR3 is TGTGCCAGCAGCTCAAGCGATGAGCAGTTCTTC.

The chain links TRBV5-5 to TRBJ2-5; D is perhaps TRBD1 (5 bases). This CDR3 has 15 amino acids. V lost 2 bases and J 1 base, leaving 12 bases between the germline ends. Germline V CDR1 and CDR2: SGHKS, YYEKEE (reference sequence). The CDR3 here is CASSLVAGIQETQYF. For the CDR3, the DNA is TGTGCCAGCAGCTTAGTGGCAGGGATCCAAGAGACCCAGTACTTC. Supplemented by reference TRBV5-5 and TRBJ2-5, the full variable domain reads DAGVTQSPTHLIKTRGQQVTLRCSPISGHKSVSWYQQVLGQGPQFIFQYYEKEERGRGNFPDRFSARQFPNYSSELNVNALLLGDSALYLCASSLVAGIQETQYFGPGTRLLVL.

This clonotype was seen many times. V is TRBV5-1 and J is TRBJ1-2, with a weak D call TRBD1 (6 bases). This CDR3 is 14 amino acids long. The germline V gene encodes CDR1 SGHRS and CDR2 YFSETQ. The V and J ends lost 2 bases and 7 bases respectively, with 15 bases between them. The CDR3 sequence is CASSFSPDSSGYTF. The CDR3 nucleotides are TGCGCCAGCAGCTTTTCGCCGGACAGTAGTGGCTACACCTTC.

This clonotype was observed at least ten times. The chain links TRBV9 to TRBJ2-1; TRBD2 aligns across 13 bases. The germline gives CDR1 SGDLS, CDR2 YYNGEE. The CDR3 extends over 18 amino acids. V lost 4 bases, J lost 8 bases, and 15 bases stayed unmatched. The CDR3 region is CASSTGTSGNGAVYEQFF. CDR3 DNA: TGTGCCAGCAGCACAGGGACTAGCGGGAATGGGGCAGTCTATGAGCAGTTCTTC.

The V and J genes are TRBV5-1 and TRBJ2-2; 8 bases map to TRBD1. This CDR3 has 13 residues. Germline values: CDR1 SGHRS, CDR2 YFSETQ. Trimming at V came to 7 bases and at J to 7 bases, leaving 6 bases not matched to a gene. The CDR3 region is CASGQGRDGELFF. The CDR3 region has the DNA TGCGCCAGCGGACAGGGTCGAGACGGGGAGCTGTTTTTT.

This clonotype has only one observation. The V gene is TRBV20-1, the J gene TRBJ1-1, with D possibly being TRBD1 (5 bases). This CDR3 contains 15 residues. Germline CDR1 DFQATT, CDR2 SNEGSKA (reference sequence). Trimming took 0 bases from V and 4 from J, leaving 15 bases between them. In DNA form, the CDR3 reads TGCAGTGCTAGAGATCTAGGGCAGGGAGGCACTGAAGCTTTCTTT. This gives the protein CSARDLGQGGTEAFF.

This clonotype showed up many times. The V and J genes are TRBV7-9 and TRBJ1-1; D might be TRBD1 (5 bases). The V gene's germline CDR1 is SEHNR and CDR2 FQNEAQ (reference sequence). The CDR3 is 14 amino acids. V lost 5 bases, J lost 4 bases, and 14 bases lay in between. In nucleotides, the CDR3 is TGTGCCAGCAGCCCTACAGGTGGGGGCACTGAAGCTTTCTTT. This translates into CASSPTGGGTEAFF.

This clonotype has at least ten counts. Mismatch with germline at one junction end may stem from a read error. This chain joins TRBV4-1 and TRBJ2-7; TRBD1 is a possible D gene (6 bases). The CDR3 is 13 amino acids. The V gene's germline CDR1 is MGHRA and CDR2 YSYEKL. The DNA for the CDR3 is TGTGCCAGCAGCCAGGACAGAACCTACGAGCAGTACTTC. This sequence encodes CASSQDRTYEQYF.

This clonotype was seen repeatedly, ten times or more. This chain connects TRBV29-1 to TRBJ2-6; maybe TRBD1 (5 bases). Trimming pared 0 bases from V and 2 bases from J, leaving 11 bases between. Germline CDR1 and CDR2: SQVTM and ANQGSEA. The CDR3 runs to 16 residues. CDR3: CSVEETPGTGANVLTF. CDR3 in DNA: TGCAGCGTTGAAGAAACCCCAGGGACTGGGGCCAACGTCCTGACTTTC.

The chain has TRBV10-2 and TRBJ2-2; TRBD2 agrees at 13 bases. The germline gives CDR1 WSHSY, CDR2 SAAADI. V shed 2 bases, J shed 4 bases, and the junction held 1 base outside the gene matches. This CDR3 region has 16 residues. For the CDR3, the DNA is TGCGCCAGCAGTGAGGGGACTAGCGGGGCCACCGGGGAGCTGTTTTTT. It is translated as CASSEGTSGATGELFF.

This clonotype showed up just a few times. As DNA, the CDR3 is TGTGCCAGCAGCTCCCCCGCTAGCGGGAGGGCCTCTTACACCGGGGAGCTGTTTTTT. Translation gives CASSSPASGRASYTGELFF. J is TRBJ2-2 and V is TRBV7-9; 12 bases are shared with TRBD2. The CDR3 is 19 residues long. The V gene's germline CDR1 is SEHNR and CDR2 FQNEAQ (reference sequence). Trimming took 4 bases from V and 3 from J; bases not matched to a gene: 12. Full variable domain (remainder filled in from reference TRBV7-9 and TRBJ2-2): DTGVSQNPRHKITKRGQNVTFRCDPISEHNRLYWYRQTLGQGPEFLTYFQNEAQLEKSRLLSDRFSAERPKGSFSTLEIQRTEQGDSAMYLCASSSPASGRASYTGELFFGEGSRLTVL.

This clonotype was detected many times. The rearrangement links TRBV2 to TRBJ2-7; maybe TRBD2 (6 bases). Germline V gene data show CDR1 as SNHLY and CDR2 as FYNNEI. CDR3 size: 12 residues. The V end was cut by 7 bases, the J end by 5 bases, with 12 bases between. In nucleotides, the CDR3 is TGTGCCAGCACGCTAGCGTTCAACGAGCAGTACTTC. Its translation is CASTLAFNEQYF.

This chain links TRBV5-1 with TRBJ2-5, with TRBD2 identical over 9 bases. Germline V lookup: CDR1 SGHRS, CDR2 YFSETQ. Losses at the gene ends were 5 bases for V and 5 bases for J; bases not matched to a gene: 7. CDR3 length: 14 amino acids. The CDR3 DNA reads TGCGCCAGCAGTACAGTAGCGGGAGACGAGACCCAGTACTTC. The encoded protein is CASSTVAGDETQYF.

The table lists this clonotype with a few counts. A read error is possible here, since a much larger clone lies one base away. V is TRBV9 and J is TRBJ2-3; D is ambiguous. The V and J ends lost 3 bases and 4 bases respectively, with 6 bases between them. The germline V gene encodes CDR1 SGDLS and CDR2 YYNGEE. The CDR3 loop spans 12 amino acids. CDR3 loop: CASSGPPDTQYF. CDR3 bases: TGTGCCAGCAGCGGCCCCCCAGATACGCAGTATTTT.

As for this clonotype: This may be a read error, as it is one base from a much larger clone. V gene TRBV3-1 combines with J gene TRBJ2-1, with 7 bases lining up with TRBD1. The CDR3 sequence is 13 residues long. Germline trimming cut 5 bases from V and 10 bases from J; bases unmatched to any gene: 8. CDR1 and CDR2 (germline): LGHDT, YNNKEL (reference sequence). The CDR3 nucleotides are TGTGCCAGCAGCAACAGGGGTGTGGGCGAGCAGTTCTTC. It translates to CASSNRGVGEQFF.

On this clonotype itself: Germline and junction disagree at one end, which may indicate a read error. The V call is TRBV2, the J call TRBJ2-1; TRBD2 might be the D (6 bases). This CDR3 is built from 15 residues. Germline CDR1 and CDR2: SNHLY and FYNNEI. Written as DNA, the CDR3 is TGTGCCAGCAGTGAAGCGCTAGCGAACTACGATGAGCAGTTCTTC. Its protein product is CASSEALANYDEQFF.

This chain uses TRBV27 with TRBJ1-5; TRBD1 agrees at 7 bases. The CDR3 length is 14 residues. J lost 5 bases, V lost 7 bases, and 8 bases had no gene match. Looked up from germline, CDR1 is MNHEY and CDR2 is SMNVEV (reference sequence). CDR3 region: CASKSGGGDQPQHF. Written as DNA, the CDR3 is TGTGCCAGCAAGTCTGGAGGGGGCGATCAGCCCCAGCATTTT.

As concerns this clonotype: A much larger clonotype is one base distant, so this may be a read error. This rearrangement joins TRBV20-1 to TRBJ1-3; D unclear. This CDR3 contains 14 residues. Germline V gives CDR1 DFQATT, CDR2 SNEGSKA (reference sequence). The CDR3 sequence: CSPRPKGIQNTIYF. As DNA, the CDR3 is TGCAGTCCTAGACCAAAAGGCATCCAGAACACCATATATTTT.

To note about this clonotype: A single base separates this from a much larger clone, so it may be a read error. V gene TRBV10-1 combines with J gene TRBJ2-5, with TRBD1 identical over 10 bases. This CDR3 is 15 amino acids long. From germline, CDR1 is WNHNN and CDR2 SYGVQD (reference sequence). DNA of the CDR3: TGCGCCAACAGTGAGTCGGGGGACAGGGGAGAGACCCAGTACTTC. Translated, it gives CANSESGDRGETQYF.

This chain joins TRBV5-1 and TRBJ2-1; D is unresolved. Trimming pared 4 bases from V and 4 bases from J, leaving 15 bases between. Germline CDR1 reads SGHRS; CDR2 reads YFSETQ. The CDR3 runs to 15 residues. The CDR3, as DNA: TGCGCCAGCAGCCCCCTATCCCCGGAGTACAATGAGCAGTTCTTC. Its translation: CASSPLSPEYNEQFF.

Comments on this clonotype: A read error may explain this, as a much larger clone is one base away. The chain employs TRBV20-1 and TRBJ2-7; TRBD2 aligns across 8 bases. V trimming: 4 bases; J trimming: 2 bases; junction bases outside the gene matches: 10. The CDR3 runs 15 residues. Germline V gene lookup returns CDR1 DFQATT and CDR2 SNEGSKA (reference sequence). The CDR3 is CSAIIGGGAAYEQYF. The CDR3 coding sequence is TGCAGTGCTATCATCGGGGGGGGGGCCGCCTACGAGCAGTACTTC.

This clonotype occurred many times. The V and J genes are TRBV10-3 and TRBJ1-5; TRBD1 matches at 8 bases. CDR3 size: 14 residues. The V gene's germline CDR1 is ENHRY and CDR2 SYGVKD. The ends lost 5 bases at V and 1 base at J; junction bases unmatched: 1. CDR3 protein: CAISRQGSNQPQHF. The CDR3 DNA is TGTGCCATCAGTAGACAGGGGAGCAATCAGCCCCAGCATTTT.

This clonotype was observed many times. This chain uses TRBV20-1 with TRBJ1-1; D ambiguous. Trimming shortened V by 3 bases and J by 0 bases, and 11 bases separated the two germline ends. The CDR3 totals 14 residues. CDR1 is DFQATT, CDR2 SNEGSKA, per germline (reference sequence). The CDR3 bases are TGCAGTGCTAGGTTGGACGGTATGAACACTGAAGCTTTCTTT. It is translated as CSARLDGMNTEAFF.

This clonotype appeared many times. The gene calls are TRBV11-2 and TRBJ2-2; D is ambiguous. Trimming shortened V by 5 bases and J by 5 bases, and 3 bases separated the two germline ends. This CDR3 comprises 11 residues. The germline CDR1 and CDR2 sequences are SGHAT and FQNNGV. CDR3 sequence reads: CASSETGELFF. DNA for the CDR3: TGTGCCAGCAGCGAAACCGGGGAGCTGTTTTTT.

This clonotype showed up just a few times. This chain joins TRBV20-1 and TRBJ2-7; 13 bases match TRBD2. CDR1 is DFQATT and CDR2 is SNEGSKA in the germline V gene (reference sequence). The CDR3 contains 14 residues. Unmatched junction bases numbered 1, after V lost 1 base and J lost 4 bases. The CDR3 DNA sequence: TGCAGTGCTAGAGGGACTAGCGGGAGATACGAGCAGTACTTC. This codes for CSARGTSGRYEQYF.

This clonotype was seen repeatedly, ten times or more. The chain is built from TRBV3-1 and TRBJ1-5, with D hard to call. The V end lost 1 base, the J end lost 6 bases, and 10 bases lay between the germline ends. The CDR3 covers 14 residues. Per germline, CDR1 LGHDT and CDR2 YNNKEL (reference sequence). CDR3 amino acids: CASSQATEGQPQHF. For the CDR3, the DNA is TGTGCCAGCAGCCAAGCCACGGAAGGTCAGCCCCAGCATTTT.